One sample yielded the 12 T cell receptor beta chains listed below, sequenced in a study of blood T cell repertoires in COVID-19. Assay used: immunoSEQ multiplex PCR; TCRdb lists only in-frame clones, some missing. In the table there are about 230,000 clones, under 90% of which are singletons. Sequenced sample: peripheral blood. The receptors originated from a woman aged 80 or over with active or convalescent COVID-19.

The J gene is TRBJ2-1, the V gene TRBV7-2; possibly TRBD1 for D (6 bases). CDR1 is SGHTA and CDR2 is FQGNSA in the germline V gene. Trimming took 8 bases from V and 6 from J, leaving 20 bases between them. The CDR3 spans 15 residues. The CDR3 DNA follows: TGTGCCAGCGGCAGGGGCGGTCGAAGACCCAATGAGCAGTTCTTC. Its protein product is CASGRGGRRPNEQFF.

The rearrangement joins TRBV4-2 to TRBJ1-5, with 11 bases fitting TRBD1. The CDR3 loop spans 15 amino acids. Losses at the gene ends were 0 bases for V and 10 bases for J; bases not matched to a gene: 5. Germline V gene lookup returns CDR1 LGHNA and CDR2 YNFKEQ. CDR3 protein: CASSQDGQGARPQHF. The CDR3 DNA is TGTGCCAGCAGCCAAGACGGACAGGGGGCAAGACCCCAGCATTTT.

The chain is built from TRBV7-9 and TRBJ1-1; D is uncertain. This CDR3 spans 13 amino acids. With 2 bases removed from V and 1 base from J, the gap between germline ends came to 5 bases. Germline V gives CDR1 SEHNR, CDR2 FQNEAQ (reference sequence). This CDR3 reads CASSLMRNTEAFF. CDR3 coding DNA: TGTGCCAGCAGCTTAATGCGGAACACTGAAGCTTTCTTT.

The rearrangement links TRBV7-3 to TRBJ2-7; D is undetermined. Deletions cut 0 bases from V and 6 bases from J, with 9 bases between. The CDR3 spans 13 residues. Germline CDR1 is SGHTA and CDR2 is FQGTGA. The CDR3 loop is CASSLTRPSEQYF. CDR3 sequence (DNA): TGTGCCAGCAGCTTAACACGCCCTAGCGAGCAGTACTTC.

This clone was seen a few times. The chain is built from TRBV7-2 and TRBJ2-1; D perhaps matches TRBD2 (7 bases). Trimming cost V 4 bases and J 4 bases, with 11 bases left between them. The CDR3 contains 14 residues. Germline assignment: CDR1 SGHTA and CDR2 FQGNSA. The CDR3 loop reads CASSWGGTYNEQFF. The CDR3 nucleotides are TGTGCCAGCAGCTGGGGAGGGACATACAATGAGCAGTTCTTC.

This chain uses TRBV6-2 or TRBV6-3 with TRBJ2-2, with TRBD1 as a possible D gene (5 bases). The germline CDR1 and CDR2 sequences are MNHEY and SVGEGT. There are 14 residues in the CDR3. V lost 6 bases to trimming and J lost 2 bases, with 10 bases between them. As DNA, the CDR3 is TGTGCCAGCAGCCGAGACAGAAACACCGGGGAGCTGTTTTTT. The encoded protein is CASSRDRNTGELFF.

The gene calls are TRBV19 and TRBJ2-7, with D perhaps TRBD1 (6 bases). V gave up 6 bases and J gave up 1 base, with 16 bases separating them. The CDR3 length is 15 residues. CDR1 is LNHDA, CDR2 SQIVND, per germline (reference sequence). The CDR3 is CASRPGPGVSYEQYF. CDR3 in DNA: TGTGCCAGTAGACCCGGACCAGGGGTATCCTACGAGCAGTACTTC. Full variable domain (remainder filled in from reference TRBV19 and TRBJ2-7): DGGITQSPKYLFRKEGQNVTLSCEQNLNHDAMYWYRQDPGQGLRLIYYSQIVNDFQKGDIAEGYSVSREKKESFPLTVTSAQKNPTAFYLCASRPGPGVSYEQYFGPGTRLTVT.

This chain joins TRBV6-5 and TRBJ1-2, with unresolved D. CDR1 MNHEY and CDR2 SVGAGI come from the germline V gene. Trimming took off 5 bases at V and 14 bases at J, with 21 bases between the two ends. The CDR3 spans 13 residues. The CDR3 DNA is TGTGCCAGCAGTCCCGTCGTCCACCGGGAAATAACCTTC. This translates into CASSPVVHREITF.

The chain combines TRBV5-1 with TRBJ1-6, with D maybe TRBD1 (6 bases). CDR3 length: 15 amino acids. CDR1 and CDR2 (germline): SGHRS, YFSETQ. V lost 0 bases, J lost 7 bases, and 11 bases lay in between. CDR3 bases: TGCGCCAGCAGCTTGGGACAGGCAGGGAATTCACCCCTCCACTTT. Translated, it gives CASSLGQAGNSPLHF.

This chain joins TRBV5-1 and TRBJ2-1, with TRBD1 matching over 11 bases. The germline gives CDR1 SGHRS, CDR2 YFSETQ. This CDR3 region has 13 residues. V gave up 5 bases and J gave up 9 bases; unmatched junction bases: 4. The DNA for the CDR3 is TGCGCCAGCAGACGGACAGGGGGCTTTGAGCAGTTCTTC. It encodes CASRRTGGFEQFF.

This clone was found a few times. The CDR3 protein is CASSVYRGPTGELFF. The CDR3 DNA reads as TGTGCCAGCAGCGTATACAGGGGGCCCACCGGGGAGCTGTTTTTT. This chain uses TRBV5-4 with TRBJ2-2, with 9 nucleotides matching TRBD1. The CDR3 runs to 15 residues. CDR1 and CDR2 from the germline V gene are SGHNT and YYREEE (reference sequence). V was clipped by 4 bases and J by 4 bases; unmatched bases: 5. The full variable domain, with the rest looked up from reference TRBV5-4 and TRBJ2-2, is ETGVTQSPTHLIKTRGQQVTLRCSSQSGHNTVSWYQQALGQGPQFIFQYYREEENGRGNFPPRFSGLQFPNYSSELNVNALELDDSALYLCASSVYRGPTGELFFGEGSRLTVL.

The genes are TRBV18 and TRBJ2-7, with D possibly being TRBD2 (5 bases). The CDR3 sequence is 14 residues long. Germline V gene lookup returns CDR1 KGHSH and CDR2 LQKENI. V lost 6 bases, J lost 2 bases, and 14 bases lay in between. The CDR3 DNA reads TGTGCCAGCTCCCCCGGTAGCGCGGCCTACGAGCAGTACTTC. The encoded protein is CASSPGSAAYEQYF.